This T cell receptor beta chain was recorded in a study of early T cells in non-severe SARS-CoV-2 infection. Study context: Chains were not paired, and sequencing was done on bulk RNA from unsorted whole blood.

This clonotype was seen more than once but under ten times. With 5 bases clipped from V and 3 bases from J, the junction kept 4 bases outside the gene matches. From germline, CDR1 is SGHAT and CDR2 FQDESV (reference sequence). The CDR3 extends over 15 amino acids. The TCR library protocol attached unique molecular identifiers to the individual cDNA molecules. TCRdb called the 5' RACE reads again in MiXCR, with one record for every CDR3 protein. Of approximately 80,000 distinct CDR3 sequences in the sample, approximately 12% are singletons; the top ten hold roughly 3.2%. The sequenced material came from whole blood. The V gene is TRBV11-1, the J gene TRBJ2-1; 10 bases align to TRBD2. The clonotype comes from an adult who was a healthcare worker with PCR-confirmed SARS-CoV-2 infection or an uninfected control (not recorded which). The CDR3 region has the DNA TGTGCCAGCAGCCCCCGGACTAGCGGCTACAATGAGCAGTTCTTC. This translates into CASSPRTSGYNEQFF.